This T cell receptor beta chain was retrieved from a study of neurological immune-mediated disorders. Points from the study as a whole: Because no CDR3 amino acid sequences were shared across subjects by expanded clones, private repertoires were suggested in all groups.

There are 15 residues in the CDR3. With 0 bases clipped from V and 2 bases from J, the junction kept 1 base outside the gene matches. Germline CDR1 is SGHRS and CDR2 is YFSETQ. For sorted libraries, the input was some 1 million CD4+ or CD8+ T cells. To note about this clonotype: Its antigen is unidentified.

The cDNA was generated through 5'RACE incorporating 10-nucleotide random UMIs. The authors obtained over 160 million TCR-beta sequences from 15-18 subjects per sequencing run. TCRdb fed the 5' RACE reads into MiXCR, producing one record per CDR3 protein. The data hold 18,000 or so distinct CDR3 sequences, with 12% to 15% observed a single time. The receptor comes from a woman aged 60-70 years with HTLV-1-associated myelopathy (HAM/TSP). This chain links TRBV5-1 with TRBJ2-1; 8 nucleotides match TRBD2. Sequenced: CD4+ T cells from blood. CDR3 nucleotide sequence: TGCGCCAGCAGCTTGGAACTAGCGGCCTACAATGAGCAGTTCTTC. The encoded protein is CASSLELAAYNEQFF.